The 16 T cell receptor beta chains below come from one sample, sequenced in a study of blood T cell repertoires in COVID-19. Profiling relied on immunoSEQ multiplex PCR, and the TCRdb table lists in-frame clones only, not all of them. This table has 85,000 to 120,000 clones, over 65% appearing once. The material sequenced was peripheral blood. The receptor source for this set is a human donor in a cohort sampled during active COVID-19.

This clone occurred once. The chain couples TRBV5-6 to TRBJ2-3, with a possible D match to TRBD1 (5 bases). V was trimmed by 4 bases and J by 3 bases, leaving 9 bases between them. The CDR3 sequence is 13 residues long. Germline lookup yields CDR1 SGHDT and CDR2 YYEEEE. CDR3 DNA: TGTGCCAGCAGCAAGGGGCAGACAGATACGCAGTATTTT. Translating gives CASSKGQTDTQYF.

This clone was picked up one time. V usage is TRBV7-2 and J usage is TRBJ1-2, with D perhaps TRBD1 (6 bases). The CDR3 is 15 amino acids. The V end was cut by 1 base, the J end by 4 bases, with 13 bases between. The germline CDR1 and CDR2 sequences are SGHTA and FQGNSA. CDR3 in amino acids: CASSLVTGGAYGYTF. The CDR3 nucleotides read TGTGCCAGCAGCTTAGTTACGGGGGGGGCCTATGGCTACACCTTC.

This chain joins TRBV10-3 and TRBJ1-2; TRBD1 aligns across 9 bases. The V segment lost 4 bases and the J segment 3 bases; nucleotides outside the gene matches: 3. Germline values: CDR1 ENHRY, CDR2 SYGVKD. The CDR3 is 14 amino acids. The CDR3 spells CAISGTGVDYGYTF. In nucleotides, the CDR3 is TGTGCCATCAGTGGGACAGGGGTTGACTATGGCTACACCTTC.

The V call is TRBV10-3, the J call TRBJ2-5, with 7 bases matching TRBD1. The CDR3 spans 16 residues. CDR1 ENHRY and CDR2 SYGVKD come from the germline V gene. J gave up 4 bases and V 3 bases, and 11 bases lay outside the gene matches. The CDR3 spells CAISDPLTGAGETQYF. The CDR3 bases are TGTGCCATCAGTGATCCTCTCACAGGGGCGGGAGAGACCCAGTACTTC.

This clone has more than one count but fewer than ten. CDR3 DNA sequence: TGTGCCAGCAGTTTAAGACAGGGTAGCTCCTACGAGCAGTACTTC. It encodes CASSLRQGSSYEQYF. The chain recombines TRBV27 with TRBJ2-7; 7 nucleotides line up with TRBD1. The CDR3 contains 15 residues. The germline V gene encodes CDR1 MNHEY and CDR2 SMNVEV (reference sequence). Trimming cost V 2 bases and J 0 bases; bases outside gene matches: 4.

The V gene is TRBV9, the J gene TRBJ1-1, with 7 bases identical to TRBD1. CDR1 and CDR2 from the germline V gene are SGDLS and YYNGEE. Trimming removed 2 bases from V and 0 bases from J; junction bases left unmatched: 1. This CDR3 contains 14 residues. CDR3 sequence: CASSVRGVNTEAFF. CDR3 coding DNA: TGTGCCAGCAGCGTCAGGGGGGTGAACACTGAAGCTTTCTTT.

This chain connects TRBV7-9 to TRBJ1-4; TRBD1 aligns across 10 bases. Germline lookup yields CDR1 SEHNR and CDR2 FQNEAQ (reference sequence). The CDR3 length is 14 residues. The V and J ends lost 3 bases and 5 bases, in that order; junction bases with no gene match: 0. CDR3 residues: CASSLDRGNEKLFF. As DNA, the CDR3 is TGTGCCAGCAGCTTGGACAGGGGGAATGAAAAACTGTTTTTT.

The chain has TRBV5-1 and TRBJ2-5; the D gene is possibly TRBD1 (6 bases). Germline V lookup: CDR1 SGHRS, CDR2 YFSETQ. The V gene lost 5 bases and the J gene lost 5 bases, with 16 bases spanning the gap. The CDR3 totals 14 residues. The CDR3: CASSFGQHGETQYF. The CDR3 region has the DNA TGCGCCAGCAGTTTTGGACAGCATGGGGAGACCCAGTACTTC.

This sequence joins TRBV11-2 and TRBJ2-3, with D unclear. The germline V and J ends were trimmed by 4 bases and 0 bases, with 17 bases remaining between them. Looked up from germline, CDR1 is SGHAT and CDR2 is FQNNGV. This CDR3 is built from 17 residues. The CDR3 protein is CASSSPRLSPSTDTQYF. The CDR3 bases are TGTGCCAGCAGCTCCCCCCGACTTTCTCCTAGCACAGATACGCAGTATTTT. The full variable domain, completed using reference TRBV11-2 and TRBJ2-3, is EAGVAQSPRYKIIEKRQSVAFWCNPISGHATLYWYQQILGQGPKLLIQFQNNGVVDDSQLPKDRFSAERLKGVDSTLKIQPAKLEDSAVYLCASSSPRLSPSTDTQYFGPGTRLTVL.

A remark on this clone: Other DNA sequences from this sample encode an identical CDR3 as well. The gene calls are TRBV5-1 and TRBJ1-6; the D gene is possibly TRBD1 (6 bases). Trimming removed 0 bases at V and 10 bases at J, with 11 bases between. This CDR3 is built from 14 residues. Germline V gene lookup returns CDR1 SGHRS and CDR2 YFSETQ. The chain's CDR3 is CASSLGRGDSPLHF. The CDR3 nucleotides are TGCGCCAGCAGCTTGGGCAGGGGAGACTCACCCCTCCACTTT. Supplemented by reference TRBV5-1 and TRBJ1-6, the full variable domain reads KAGVTQTPRYLIKTRGQQVTLSCSPISGHRSVSWYQQTPGQGLQFLFEYFSETQRNKGNFPGRFSGRQFSNSRSEMNVSTLELGDSALYLCASSLGRGDSPLHFGNGTRLTVT.

The J gene is TRBJ1-3, the V gene TRBV5-4; 7 bases line up with TRBD1. Germline V gene lookup returns CDR1 SGHNT and CDR2 YYREEE (reference sequence). The CDR3 has 15 amino acids. Trimming took 4 bases from V and 0 from J; bases not matched to a gene: 4. CDR3 amino acids: CASSPQGISGNTIYF. CDR3 nucleotide sequence: TGTGCCAGCAGCCCACAGGGGATCTCTGGAAACACCATATATTTT.

The chain couples TRBV6-1 to TRBJ2-7, with a possible D match to TRBD2 (5 bases). Trimming cost V 3 bases and J 7 bases, with 16 bases left between them. CDR1 is MNHNS, CDR2 SASEGT, per germline. The CDR3 spans 14 residues. CDR3 DNA sequence: TGTGCCAGCAGTGACCTAGCTAAGAAGTGGGAGCAGTACTTC. This translates into CASSDLAKKWEQYF.

This rearrangement joins TRBV10-3 to TRBJ1-2; no clear D. The V gene's germline CDR1 is ENHRY and CDR2 SYGVKD. The CDR3 runs to 14 residues. Between the trimmed V and J ends, which lost 0 bases and 1 base, there was a span of 6 bases. CDR3 sequence: CAISESQLNYGYTF. In DNA form, the CDR3 reads TGTGCCATCAGTGAGTCACAGCTTAACTATGGCTACACCTTC.

This sequence joins TRBV5-6 and TRBJ1-1, with D tentatively TRBD1 (5 bases). The CDR3 runs to 15 residues. Trimming cost V 3 bases and J 3 bases, with 15 bases left between them. Germline CDR1 is SGHDT and CDR2 is YYEEEE. As DNA, the CDR3 is TGTGCCAGCAGCTCTGTTCAGGGTGGGGACACTGAAGCTTTCTTT. Residues: CASSSVQGGDTEAFF.

The V call is TRBV9, the J call TRBJ2-1; 8 bases agree with TRBD2. Germline CDR1 and CDR2: SGDLS and YYNGEE. The CDR3 runs 16 residues. Losses at the gene ends were 7 bases for V and 3 bases for J; bases not matched to a gene: 12. The CDR3 DNA reads TGTGCCAGCGGTCCGGTGGGGACTAGAAGCTACAATGAGCAGTTCTTC. Translated, it gives CASGPVGTRSYNEQFF.

This chain's CDR3 is CASSWDRPNSPLHF. DNA of the CDR3: TGCGCCAGCAGCTGGGACAGGCCAAATTCACCCCTCCACTTT. The chain links TRBV5-1 to TRBJ1-6; 8 nucleotides line up with TRBD1. The CDR3 covers 14 residues. The germline V gene has CDR1 SGHRS and CDR2 YFSETQ. With V trimmed by 3 bases and J by 7 bases, 3 bases remained unmatched.